This entry is about one TCR beta chain. Generated by immunoSEQ multiplex PCR, the TCRdb table keeps only in-frame clones and is missing some. The data show 120,000 to 150,000 clones, around 91% seen once. This sample is drawn from a study of T cell responses to AZD1222 COVID-19 vaccine. V was clipped by 4 bases and J by 3 bases, with 8 bases between them. CDR1 and CDR2 (germline): SGHKS, YYEKEE (reference sequence). This CDR3 has 14 amino acids. The sample was peripheral blood, taken on day 0 of AZD1222 vaccination. The receptor was derived from an adult in good health. This chain links TRBV5-5 with TRBJ1-6; D is possibly TRBD1 (5 bases). CDR3 sequence: CASSAGNYNSPLHF. The CDR3 DNA sequence: TGTGCCAGCAGCGCAGGGAACTATAATTCACCCCTCCACTTT.